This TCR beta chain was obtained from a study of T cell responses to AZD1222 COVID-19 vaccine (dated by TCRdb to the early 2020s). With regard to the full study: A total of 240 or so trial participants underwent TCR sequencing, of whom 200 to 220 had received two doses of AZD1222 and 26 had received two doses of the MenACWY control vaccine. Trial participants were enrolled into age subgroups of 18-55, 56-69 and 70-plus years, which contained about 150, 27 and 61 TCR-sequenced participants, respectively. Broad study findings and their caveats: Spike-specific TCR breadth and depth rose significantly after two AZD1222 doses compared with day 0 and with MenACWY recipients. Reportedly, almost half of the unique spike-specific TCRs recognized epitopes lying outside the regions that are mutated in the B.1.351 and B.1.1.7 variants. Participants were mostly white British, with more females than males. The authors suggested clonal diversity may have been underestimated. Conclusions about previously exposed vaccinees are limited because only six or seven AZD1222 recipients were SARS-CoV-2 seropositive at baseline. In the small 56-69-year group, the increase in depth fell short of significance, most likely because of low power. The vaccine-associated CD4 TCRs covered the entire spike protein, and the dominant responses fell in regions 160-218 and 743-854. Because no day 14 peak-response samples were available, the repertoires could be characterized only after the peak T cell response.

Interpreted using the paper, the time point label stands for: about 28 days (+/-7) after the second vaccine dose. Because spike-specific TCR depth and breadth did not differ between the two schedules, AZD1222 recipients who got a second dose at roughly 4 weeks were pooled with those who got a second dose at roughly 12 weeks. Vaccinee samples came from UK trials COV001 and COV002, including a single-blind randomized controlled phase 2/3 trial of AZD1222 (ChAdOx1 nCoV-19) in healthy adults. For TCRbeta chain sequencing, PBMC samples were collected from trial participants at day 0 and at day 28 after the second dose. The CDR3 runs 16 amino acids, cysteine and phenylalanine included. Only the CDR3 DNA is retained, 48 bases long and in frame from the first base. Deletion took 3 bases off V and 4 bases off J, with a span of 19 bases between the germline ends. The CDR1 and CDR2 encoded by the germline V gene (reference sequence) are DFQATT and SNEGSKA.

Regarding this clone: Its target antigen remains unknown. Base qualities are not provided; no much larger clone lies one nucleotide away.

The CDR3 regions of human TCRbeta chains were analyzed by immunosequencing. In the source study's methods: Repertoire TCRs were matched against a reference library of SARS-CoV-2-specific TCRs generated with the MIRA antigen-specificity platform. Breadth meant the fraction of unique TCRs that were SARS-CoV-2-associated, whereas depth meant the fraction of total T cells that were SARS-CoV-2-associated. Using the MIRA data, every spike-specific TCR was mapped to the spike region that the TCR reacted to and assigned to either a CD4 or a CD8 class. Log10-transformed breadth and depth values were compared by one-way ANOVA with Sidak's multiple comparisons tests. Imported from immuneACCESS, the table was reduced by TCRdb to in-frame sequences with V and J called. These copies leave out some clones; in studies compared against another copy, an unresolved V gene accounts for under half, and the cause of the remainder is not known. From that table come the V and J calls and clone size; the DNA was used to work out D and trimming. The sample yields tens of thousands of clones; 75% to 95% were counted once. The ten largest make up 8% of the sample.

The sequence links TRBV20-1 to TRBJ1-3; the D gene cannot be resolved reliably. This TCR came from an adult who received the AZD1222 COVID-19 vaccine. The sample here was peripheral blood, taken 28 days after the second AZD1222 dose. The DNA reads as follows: TGCAGTGCTAGTGATCGCACGACTACCTTCGGAAACACCATATATTTT. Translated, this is CSASDRTTTFGNTIYF.